A single T cell receptor beta chain is shown here with its context. This clonotype is categorized as medium-sized (0.01 to 0.1%). Its antigen has not been determined. No base quality values were provided; no much bigger clone lies one nucleotide off. For sorted-subset TCR libraries, approximately 1 million sorted CD4+ or CD8+ T cells were used. Peripheral blood was subjected to Ficoll-Hypaque density gradient centrifugation to isolate PBMCs, which were then cryopreserved in liquid nitrogen. The study also sequenced paired sorted CD4+ and CD8+ subsets from healthy controls, HAM/TSP patients and MS patients. This entry belongs to a study of neurological immune-mediated disorders (dated by TCRdb to the late 2010s). About the study as a whole: Peripheral blood TCR-beta repertoires from HTLV-I-associated myelopathy (HAM/TSP) patients, multiple sclerosis patients and healthy controls were compared by UMI-based sequencing. Longitudinal samples, technical triplicates and paired sorted CD4+ and CD8+ T-cell subsets, alongside PBMC samples, were included among the roughly 110 TCR-beta libraries. The cohort comprised about 71 subjects: 15 or so HAM/TSP patients, 35 or so multiple sclerosis patients and 20 or so healthy controls. Summary of the overall study and its limitations: No identical CDR3 amino acid sequences were found to be shared among expanded clones across subjects, suggesting that TCR-beta repertoires were private in all groups. TCR clonal expansion was greatest in HAM/TSP patients and smallest in MS patients, who ranked below even healthy controls.

Germline trimming: 0 bases from V, 1 base from J; junction bases outside gene matches: 5. The CDR3 contains 16 residues, cysteine and phenylalanine counted. The entry retains the CDR3 DNA only, 48 bases that are in frame from base 1. CDR1 is given as DFQATT and CDR2 as SNEGSKA, both from the germline V gene (reference sequence). cDNA synthesis used template-switch 5'RACE with a primer carrying a 10-nucleotide random unique molecular identifier tagging each TCR transcript. Every sequencing run covered 15-18 subjects and yielded more than 180 million TCR-beta sequences. The RNeasy kit was used for extraction of total RNA. The KAPA Real-time Library Amplification kit was used to amplify TCR-beta VDJ regions with primers for the TCR constant region and the 5'RACE anchor. A first PCR added sample indexes and Illumina adaptors, after which a second PCR increased the library yield. The roughly 650 bp TCR product was size-selected on a 2% E-gel SizeSelection system after Ampure bead purification. Before pooling, library quality was assessed on a Bioanalyzer, concentration was determined with Qubit, and library quantification was performed with the Kapa Library Quantification kit. An Illumina HiSeq 2500 was used to sequence the libraries paired-end at 2 x 150 bp. To increase sequence diversity, about 24-32% phiX was spiked into each library pool. As for the original processing: The UMI-based MiGEC pipeline processed quality-filtered reads and removed over 75% of raw TCR sequences during error correction. IMGT germline references were used for aligning VDJ genes, and each clonotype was defined as a unique CDR3 amino acid sequence together with its V-J genes. Clonal expansion, Shannon diversity and CDR3 relatedness were evaluated with VDJtools (CalcPairwiseDistances, ClusterSamples), while phylogenetic trees were built in CLCbio workbench. Clones with at least 8 unique UMIs were defined as expanded, with this threshold being based on coefficient-of-variation modelling across technical triplicates. The public reads were reanalyzed by TCRdb: fastp trimming at Q25, MiXCR alignment, in-frame beta chains only. Every entry covers one CDR3 protein and lists the most common genes and DNA from its rows. In this record, the V and J calls reflect TCRdb's handling and not the investigators' own analysis. The table for this sample lists some 30,000 distinct CDR3 sequences; approximately 20% of them were counted only once. The ten largest clones take up 30% of the sample.

The chain is encoded by TRBV20-1 joined to TRBJ1-1; a stretch of 10 junction bases matches TRBD1. Sequences were obtained from CD4+ T cells from blood. This TCR was sampled from a man aged 45-65 years with HTLV-1-associated myelopathy (HAM/TSP). The nucleotides are TGCAGTGCTAGAGATAGGGACAGGGGATCGAACACTGAAGCTTTCTTT. It translates to CSARDRDRGSNTEAFF.